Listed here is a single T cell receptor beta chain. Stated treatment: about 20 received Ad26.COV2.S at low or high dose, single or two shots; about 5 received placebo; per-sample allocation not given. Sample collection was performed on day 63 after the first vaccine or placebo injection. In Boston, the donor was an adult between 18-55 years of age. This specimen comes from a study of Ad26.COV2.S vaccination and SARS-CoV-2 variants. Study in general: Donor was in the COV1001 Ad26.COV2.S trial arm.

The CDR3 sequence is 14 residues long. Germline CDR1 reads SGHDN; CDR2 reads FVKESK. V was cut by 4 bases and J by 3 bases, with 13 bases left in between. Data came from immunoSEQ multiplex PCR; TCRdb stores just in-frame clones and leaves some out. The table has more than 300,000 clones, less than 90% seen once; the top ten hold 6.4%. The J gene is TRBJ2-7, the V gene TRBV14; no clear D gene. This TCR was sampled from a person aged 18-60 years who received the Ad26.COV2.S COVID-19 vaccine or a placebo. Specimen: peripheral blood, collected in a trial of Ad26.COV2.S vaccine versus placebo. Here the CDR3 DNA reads TGTGCCAGCAGCCGAGGCCTGAGGAGCTACGAGCAGTACTTC. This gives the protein CASSRGLRSYEQYF.